Following are 32 T cell receptor beta chains from one sample sequenced in a study of blood T cell repertoires in COVID-19. Clones were sequenced by immunoSEQ multiplex PCR, and TCRdb holds only the in-frame ones, with some missing. The profile covers under 200,000 clones, with around 83% appearing a single time and more than 0.75% taken by the ten largest. Specimen: peripheral blood. Every receptor here comes from a young man with acute or convalescent COVID-19.

This chain connects TRBV10-1 to TRBJ2-1, with a tentative D call TRBD2 (6 bases). V was clipped by 0 bases and J by 9 bases, with 9 bases between them. This CDR3 has 13 residues. Germline V lookup: CDR1 WNHNN, CDR2 SYGVQD (reference sequence). CDR3 amino acids: CASSESARGEQFF. In nucleotides, the CDR3 is TGCGCCAGCAGTGAGTCGGCGCGGGGTGAGCAGTTCTTC.

This clone was detected a few times. This chain links TRBV12-5 with TRBJ1-2; 9 bases line up with TRBD1. Trimming removed 1 base from V and 5 bases from J; junction bases left unmatched: 5. From germline, CDR1 is LGHNT and CDR2 FRNRAP. This CDR3 region has 15 residues. The CDR3 region is CASGLAQGAKYGYTF. As DNA, the CDR3 is TGTGCTAGTGGTTTGGCACAGGGGGCGAAGTATGGCTACACCTTC.

This rearrangement joins TRBV28 to TRBJ2-2; D call uncertain. This CDR3 spans 13 amino acids. The germline gives CDR1 MDHEN, CDR2 SYDVKM. Trimming shortened V by 6 bases and J by 6 bases, and 11 bases separated the two germline ends. The CDR3 bases are TGTGCCAGCAGAATCGGTGCGCCCGGGGAGCTGTTTTTT. Protein sequence: CASRIGAPGELFF.

The genes are TRBV15 and TRBJ2-2; a possible D gene is TRBD2 (7 bases). V was pared by 1 base and J by 2 bases, with 11 bases between. The CDR3 spans 16 residues. Germline CDR1 reads LNHNV; CDR2 reads YYDKDF (reference sequence). Here the CDR3 DNA reads TGTGCCACCAGCAGAGCGGCGGGGGCAAACACCGGGGAGCTGTTTTTT. Amino acid sequence: CATSRAAGANTGELFF.

This chain links TRBV27 with TRBJ1-2; the match to TRBD1 covers 7 bases. Unmatched junction bases numbered 9, after V lost 4 bases and J lost 7 bases. CDR3 length: 14 amino acids. Germline V gene sequence: CDR1 MNHEY, CDR2 SMNVEV (reference sequence). The CDR3 sequence: CASSWGSGDSGYTF. Here the CDR3 DNA reads TGTGCCAGCAGTTGGGGTTCGGGGGACAGTGGCTACACCTTC.

V is TRBV5-1 and J is TRBJ2-1, with D perhaps TRBD1 (5 bases). V lost 4 bases and J lost 2, with 13 bases in between. The CDR3 contains 15 residues. Germline CDR1 is SGHRS and CDR2 is YFSETQ. The CDR3 loop reads CASSLDVGAYNEQFF. In DNA, the CDR3 is TGCGCCAGCAGCCTCGACGTAGGGGCCTACAATGAGCAGTTCTTC.

This clone was observed a single time. This chain joins TRBV30 and TRBJ2-7; 7 bases match TRBD2. The CDR3 totals 14 residues. V shed 0 bases and J 5 bases; nucleotides not matched to a gene: 7. Germline CDR1 reads GTSNPN; CDR2 reads SVGIG (reference sequence). This CDR3 is CAWSVMGLLDEQYF. The CDR3 DNA sequence: TGTGCCTGGAGTGTCATGGGACTACTGGACGAGCAGTACTTC.

The chain has TRBV7-8 and TRBJ1-1, with D perhaps matching TRBD1 (6 bases). Germline values: CDR1 SGHVS, CDR2 FQNEAQ. This CDR3 spans 15 amino acids. Deletions cut 4 bases from V and 2 bases from J, with 14 bases between. The CDR3 spells CASSYHREGNTEAFF. The CDR3, as DNA: TGTGCCAGCAGCTACCACAGGGAGGGTAACACTGAAGCTTTCTTT. Based on the CDR3 plus reference TRBV7-8 and TRBJ1-1, the full variable domain is GAGVSQSPRYKVAKRGQDVALRCDPISGHVSLFWYQQALGQGPEFLTYFQNEAQLDKSGLPSDRFFAERPEGSVSTLKIQRTQQEDSAVYLCASSYHREGNTEAFFGQGTRLTVV.

This chain uses TRBV6-4 with TRBJ2-7, with TRBD1 matching over 10 bases. Trimming cost V 7 bases and J 2 bases; bases outside gene matches: 8. Germline CDR1 reads MRHNA; CDR2 reads SNTAGT. CDR3 length: 15 residues. CDR3 protein: CASTTDRGETYEQYV. CDR3 DNA: TGTGCCAGCACCACGGACAGGGGGGAAACCTACGAGCAGTACGTC.

The chain combines TRBV6-2 or TRBV6-3 with TRBJ1-2; D unclear. The CDR3 has 15 residues. Germline lookup yields CDR1 MNHEY and CDR2 SVGEGT. The V and J ends lost 2 bases and 0 bases respectively, with 10 bases between them. The CDR3 DNA reads as TGTGCCAGCAGTTACCTCGGCAGGACTAACTATGGCTACACCTTC. As protein: CASSYLGRTNYGYTF.

The chain couples TRBV6-6 to TRBJ1-3; D is unresolved. The CDR3 sequence is 14 residues long. V was trimmed by 4 bases and J by 4 bases, leaving 11 bases between them. CDR1 is MNHNY, CDR2 SVGAGI, per germline (reference sequence). The CDR3 sequence: CASSLEVVGNTIYF. The CDR3 DNA reads as TGTGCCAGCAGTTTAGAAGTAGTGGGAAACACCATATATTTT.

V and J are TRBV7-9 and TRBJ2-7, with 7 bases lining up with TRBD1. This CDR3 region has 14 residues. After removal of 5 bases from V and 0 bases from J, the junction contained 4 bases not matched to a gene. Germline V gene sequence: CDR1 SEHNR, CDR2 FQNEAQ (reference sequence). Written as DNA, the CDR3 is TGTGCCAGCAGCCGGGGACAGAGCTCCTACGAGCAGTACTTC. Encoded protein: CASSRGQSSYEQYF.

The chain uses TRBV5-1 and TRBJ1-3; 7 bases are a match to TRBD1. V was clipped by 4 bases and J by 1 base; unmatched bases: 8. In germline, CDR1 is SGHRS, CDR2 YFSETQ. The CDR3 totals 16 residues. For the CDR3, the DNA is TGCGCCAGCAGCCTCCGGGACAGAGCATCTGGAAACACCATATATTTT. This sequence encodes CASSLRDRASGNTIYF. Full variable domain (remainder filled in from reference TRBV5-1 and TRBJ1-3): KAGVTQTPRYLIKTRGQQVTLSCSPISGHRSVSWYQQTPGQGLQFLFEYFSETQRNKGNFPGRFSGRQFSNSRSEMNVSTLELGDSALYLCASSLRDRASGNTIYFGEGSWLTVV.

The chain employs TRBV5-1 and TRBJ2-3; TRBD1 aligns across 7 bases. Germline V CDR1 and CDR2: SGHRS, YFSETQ. This CDR3 region has 14 residues. V trimming: 3 bases; J trimming: 2 bases; junction bases outside the gene matches: 3. The CDR3 DNA follows: TGCGCCAGCAGCTGGGACAGCTCCACAGATACGCAGTATTTT. Amino acids: CASSWDSSTDTQYF. The full variable domain, rest sourced from reference TRBV5-1 and TRBJ2-3, is KAGVTQTPRYLIKTRGQQVTLSCSPISGHRSVSWYQQTPGQGLQFLFEYFSETQRNKGNFPGRFSGRQFSNSRSEMNVSTLELGDSALYLCASSWDSSTDTQYFGPGTRLTVL.

The V call is TRBV6-5, the J call TRBJ1-3; D is ambiguous. V was trimmed by 9 bases and J by 0 bases, leaving 12 bases between them. Looked up from germline, CDR1 is MNHEY and CDR2 is SVGAGI. The length of the CDR3 is 14 residues. CDR3 in amino acids: CASYTSSSGNTIYF. CDR3 DNA sequence: TGTGCCAGTTACACGTCCAGCTCTGGAAACACCATATATTTT.

This chain links TRBV2 with TRBJ1-2; 7 bases map to TRBD1. This CDR3 region has 12 residues. The V gene's germline CDR1 is SNHLY and CDR2 FYNNEI. Losses at the gene ends were 5 bases for V and 6 bases for J; bases not matched to a gene: 3. The CDR3 nucleotides are TGTGCCAGCAGTCAAACAGGGGATGGCTACACCTTC. Translation: CASSQTGDGYTF.

The chain is built from TRBV7-8 and TRBJ1-6, with D hard to call. CDR1 is SGHVS, CDR2 FQNEAQ, per germline. Trimming pared 1 base from V and 1 base from J, leaving 14 bases between. The CDR3 extends over 18 amino acids. This CDR3 is CASSLGEVAGSYNSPLHF. DNA of the CDR3: TGTGCCAGCAGCTTAGGTGAGGTGGCGGGTTCCTATAATTCACCCCTCCACTTT.

The chain joins TRBV3-1 (or the pseudogene TRBV3-2) to TRBJ1-1; TRBD1 agrees at 9 bases. This CDR3 spans 18 amino acids. V lost 5 bases and J lost 2; bases outside the gene matches: 15. The germline V gene has CDR1 LGHDT and CDR2 YNNKEL (reference sequence). CDR3 bases: TGTGCCAGCAGCGCAAACCCGGGACAGGGAAAAAGAAACACTGAAGCTTTCTTT. Amino acids: CASSANPGQGKRNTEAFF.

As concerns this clone: Mismatch with germline at one junction end may stem from a read error. The rearrangement joins TRBV9 to TRBJ2-1, with 9 bases matching TRBD2. The CDR3 consists of 15 residues. The germline CDR1 and CDR2 sequences are SGDLS and YYNGEE. The CDR3 here is CASRVGGGAVNEQFF. CDR3 nucleotides: TGCGCCAGCCGCGTGGGCGGGGGGGCGGTCAATGAGCAGTTCTTC.

This chain joins TRBV7-9 and TRBJ2-1, with TRBD2 matching over 9 bases. Losses at the gene ends were 5 bases for V and 6 bases for J; bases not matched to a gene: 11. This CDR3 spans 16 amino acids. Germline lookup yields CDR1 SEHNR and CDR2 FQNEAQ (reference sequence). The CDR3 DNA reads as TGTGCCAGCAGCGACCCTCGGGGACTAGCTCGCAATGAGCAGTTCTTC. This encodes CASSDPRGLARNEQFF.

V usage is TRBV5-4 and J usage is TRBJ1-1; 10 bases line up with TRBD1. J lost 2 bases, V lost 4 bases, and 5 bases had no gene match. The CDR3 is 15 amino acids. Germline assignment: CDR1 SGHNT and CDR2 YYREEE (reference sequence). CDR3 sequence reads: CASSGGQGINTEAFF. The CDR3, as DNA: TGTGCCAGCAGCGGGGGACAGGGGATTAACACTGAAGCTTTCTTT.

The chain links TRBV11-2 to TRBJ2-3; 8 positions match TRBD2. V shed 5 bases, J shed 1 base, and the junction held 5 bases outside the gene matches. Germline assignment: CDR1 SGHAT and CDR2 FQNNGV. The CDR3 runs to 15 residues. The CDR3 DNA sequence: TGTGCCAGCAGCCGAGCGGGGGCCCGCACAGATACGCAGTATTTT. It yields the protein CASSRAGARTDTQYF.

The chain links TRBV12-2 to TRBJ2-3; the table gives TRBD1 as D, unverified against the DNA. TRBV12-2 represents a pseudogene. This CDR3 is built from 14 residues. The CDR3 sequence: CASRLRDIPDTQYF. The CDR3 DNA reads as TGTGCAAGTCGCCTACGGGACATCCCAGATACGCAGTATTTT.

This clone was detected only a few times. The chain couples TRBV19 to TRBJ1-2; 7 bases align to TRBD1. With V trimmed by 5 bases and J by 0 bases, 6 bases remained unmatched. The CDR3 spans 15 residues. CDR1 is LNHDA and CDR2 is SQIVND in the germline V gene (reference sequence). The CDR3 DNA sequence: TGTGCCAGTAGTTCAAGAGACAGGGCTAACTATGGCTACACCTTC. As protein: CASSSRDRANYGYTF. Together with reference TRBV19 and TRBJ1-2, the CDR3 gives the full variable domain: DGGITQSPKYLFRKEGQNVTLSCEQNLNHDAMYWYRQDPGQGLRLIYYSQIVNDFQKGDIAEGYSVSREKKESFPLTVTSAQKNPTAFYLCASSSRDRANYGYTFGSGTRLTVV.

This rearrangement joins TRBV10-1 to TRBJ2-5; 8 nucleotides line up with TRBD1. The CDR3 loop spans 15 amino acids. Germline-derived CDR1 and CDR2 are WNHNN and SYGVQD (reference sequence). The J segment lost 7 bases and the V segment lost 0 bases, leaving 7 bases of the junction unmatched. The CDR3 DNA sequence: TGCGCCAGCAGTGAGTCTTCGGTACAGGGGGGGACCCAGTACTTC. This translates into CASSESSVQGGTQYF.

V gene TRBV30 combines with J gene TRBJ2-2; the D is unclear. The length of the CDR3 is 13 residues. Germline CDR1 and CDR2: GTSNPN and SVGIG (reference sequence). V dropped 2 bases and J dropped 0 bases, with 4 bases sitting between them. The CDR3 sequence is CAWSTANTGELFF. CDR3 DNA: TGTGCCTGGAGTACGGCGAACACCGGGGAGCTGTTTTTT.

This clone was seen just once. Other DNA sequences in the same sample also yield this CDR3. The chain recombines TRBV12-3 or TRBV12-4 with TRBJ1-2; perhaps TRBD1 as D (5 bases). The CDR3 consists of 13 residues. Trimming took 1 base from V and 3 from J, leaving 6 bases between them. CDR3 coding DNA: TGTGCCAGCAGTTTAGGACAGCACTATGGCTACACCTTC. This encodes CASSLGQHYGYTF.

This clone was found a few times. The rearrangement links TRBV7-2 to TRBJ1-1; D is ambiguous. The germline V gene has CDR1 SGHTA and CDR2 FQGNSA. CDR3 length: 15 amino acids. The V and J ends lost 1 base and 0 bases respectively, with 9 bases between them. As DNA, the CDR3 is TGTGCCAGCAGCTTAGGCGCAGGCATGAACACTGAAGCTTTCTTT. It translates to CASSLGAGMNTEAFF.

The genes are TRBV24-1 and TRBJ2-3; no clear D. Germline CDR1 reads KGHDR; CDR2 reads SFDVKD. V gave up 4 bases and J gave up 1 base, with 14 bases separating them. The CDR3 is 16 residues long. The DNA of the CDR3 is TGTGCCACCAGTGAAAATACAGCTACGGGCACAGATACGCAGTATTTT. Translating it yields CATSENTATGTDTQYF.

The chain links TRBV7-8 to TRBJ2-3; 11 positions agree with TRBD2. The ends lost 5 bases at V and 6 bases at J; junction bases unmatched: 16. CDR1 SGHVS and CDR2 FQNEAQ come from the germline V gene. The length of the CDR3 is 18 residues. CDR3 amino acids: CASSPPRGSGGAMDTQYF. The CDR3 nucleotides read TGTGCCAGCAGCCCCCCCCGGGGTAGCGGGGGGGCGATGGATACGCAGTATTTT.

The CDR3 protein is CASSLYLAGATDTQYF. The DNA for the CDR3 is TGTGCCAGCAGCTTATACCTAGCGGGGGCTACAGATACGCAGTATTTT. The V gene is TRBV11-2, the J gene TRBJ2-3, with 10 bases aligning to TRBD2. V trimming: 2 bases; J trimming: 3 bases; junction bases outside the gene matches: 5. Germline V CDR1 and CDR2: SGHAT, FQNNGV. The CDR3 covers 16 residues. The whole variable domain, remainder taken from reference TRBV11-2 and TRBJ2-3, is EAGVAQSPRYKIIEKRQSVAFWCNPISGHATLYWYQQILGQGPKLLIQFQNNGVVDDSQLPKDRFSAERLKGVDSTLKIQPAKLEDSAVYLCASSLYLAGATDTQYFGPGTRLTVL.

The chain links TRBV9 to TRBJ1-3; perhaps TRBD1 as D (6 bases). Trimming shortened V by 3 bases and J by 0 bases, and 25 bases separated the two germline ends. This CDR3 has 20 amino acids. The germline V gene encodes CDR1 SGDLS and CDR2 YYNGEE. CDR3 amino acids: CASSADSSLTGPSSGNTIYF. Written as DNA, the CDR3 is TGTGCCAGCAGCGCAGACTCATCTCTGACAGGTCCAAGCTCTGGAAACACCATATATTTT.